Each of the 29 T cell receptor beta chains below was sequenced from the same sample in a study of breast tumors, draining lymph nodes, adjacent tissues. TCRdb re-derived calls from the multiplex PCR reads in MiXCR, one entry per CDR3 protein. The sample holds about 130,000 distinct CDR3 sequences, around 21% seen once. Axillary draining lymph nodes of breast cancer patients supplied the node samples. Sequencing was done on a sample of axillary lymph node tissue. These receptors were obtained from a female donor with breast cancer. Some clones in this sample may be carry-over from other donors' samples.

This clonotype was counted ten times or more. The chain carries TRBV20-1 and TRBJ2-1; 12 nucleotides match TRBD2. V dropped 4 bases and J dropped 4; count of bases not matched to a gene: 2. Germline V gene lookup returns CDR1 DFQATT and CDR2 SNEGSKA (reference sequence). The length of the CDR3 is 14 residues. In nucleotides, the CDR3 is TGCAGTGCTAAAGGACTAGCGGGGTACAATGAGCAGTTCTTC. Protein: CSAKGLAGYNEQFF.

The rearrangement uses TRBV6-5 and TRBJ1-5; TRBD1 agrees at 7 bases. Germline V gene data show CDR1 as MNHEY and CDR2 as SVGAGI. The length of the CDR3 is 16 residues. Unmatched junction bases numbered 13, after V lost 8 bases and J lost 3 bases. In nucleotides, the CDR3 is TGTGCCAGCTCGCCCGCGCACAGGGGATCCAATCAGCCCCAGCATTTT. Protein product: CASSPAHRGSNQPQHF.

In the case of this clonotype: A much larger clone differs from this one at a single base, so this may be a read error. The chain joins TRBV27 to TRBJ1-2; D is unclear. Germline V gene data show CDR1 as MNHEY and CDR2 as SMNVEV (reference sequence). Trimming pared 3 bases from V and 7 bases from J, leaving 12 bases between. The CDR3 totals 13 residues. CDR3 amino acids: CASSFAGVSGYTF. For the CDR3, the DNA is TGTGCCAGCAGTTTTGCTGGGGTGAGTGGCTACACCTTC.

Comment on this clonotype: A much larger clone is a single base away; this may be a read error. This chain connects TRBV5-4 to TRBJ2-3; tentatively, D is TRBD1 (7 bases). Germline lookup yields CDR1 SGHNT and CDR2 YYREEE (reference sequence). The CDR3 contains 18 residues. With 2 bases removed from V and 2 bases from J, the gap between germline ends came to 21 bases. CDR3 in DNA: TGTGCCAGCAGCTTAACCCTCGCGGGAAGGGGGCACACAGATACGCAGTATTTT. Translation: CASSLTLAGRGHTDTQYF.

The CDR3 protein is CASSLDPRHGGGEETQYF. The DNA of the CDR3 is TGTGCCAGCAGCTTGGACCCACGTCACGGGGGTGGGGAAGAGACCCAGTACTTC. The rearrangement links TRBV5-4 to TRBJ2-5, with D tentatively TRBD2 (6 bases). This CDR3 spans 18 amino acids. Germline loops: CDR1 SGHNT, CDR2 YYREEE (reference sequence). Trimming took off 0 bases at V and 3 bases at J, with 21 bases between the two ends.

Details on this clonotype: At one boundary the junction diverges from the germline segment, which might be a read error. The CDR3 DNA reads TGTGCCAGCAAGGCCCTCGGAGCAACTGATGAAAAACTGTTTTTT. Its protein is CASKALGATDEKLFF. The chain links TRBV27 to TRBJ1-4; D gene unclear. The CDR3 contains 15 residues. The germline V gene encodes CDR1 MNHEY and CDR2 SMNVEV (reference sequence).

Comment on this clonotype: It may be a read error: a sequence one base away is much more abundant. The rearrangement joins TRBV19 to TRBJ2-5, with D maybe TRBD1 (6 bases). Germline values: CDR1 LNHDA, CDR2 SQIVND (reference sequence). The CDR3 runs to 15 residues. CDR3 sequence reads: CASSTPTGYQETQCF. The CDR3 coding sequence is TGTGCCAGTAGTACTCCCACAGGGTACCAAGAGACCCAGTGCTTC.

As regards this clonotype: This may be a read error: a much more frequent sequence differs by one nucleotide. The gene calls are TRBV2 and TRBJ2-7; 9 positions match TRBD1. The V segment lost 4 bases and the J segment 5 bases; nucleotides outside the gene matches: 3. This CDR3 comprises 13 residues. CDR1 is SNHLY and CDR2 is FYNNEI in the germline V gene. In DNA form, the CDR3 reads TGTGCCAGCAGTGGGACAGGGGATGACGAGCAGTACTTC. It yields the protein CASSGTGDDEQYF.

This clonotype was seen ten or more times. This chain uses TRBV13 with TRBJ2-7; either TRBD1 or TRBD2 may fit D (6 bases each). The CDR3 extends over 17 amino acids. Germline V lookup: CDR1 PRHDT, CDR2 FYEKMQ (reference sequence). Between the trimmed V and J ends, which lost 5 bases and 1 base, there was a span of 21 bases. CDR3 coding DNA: TGTGCCAGCAGCCGACGGTGGGGGGCGCCTAGTTCCTACGAGCAGTACTTC. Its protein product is CASSRRWGAPSSYEQYF.

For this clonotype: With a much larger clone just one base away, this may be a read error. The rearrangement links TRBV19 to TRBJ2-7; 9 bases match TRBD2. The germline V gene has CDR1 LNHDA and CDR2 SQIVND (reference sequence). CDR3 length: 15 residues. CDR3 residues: CASSIRAGGPMRQCF. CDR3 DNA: TGTGCCAGTAGTATTCGCGCGGGAGGGCCGATGAGACAGTGCTTC.

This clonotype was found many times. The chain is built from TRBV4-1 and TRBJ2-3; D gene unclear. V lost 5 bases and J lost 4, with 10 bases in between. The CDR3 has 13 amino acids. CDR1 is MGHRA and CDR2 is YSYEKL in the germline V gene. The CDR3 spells CASSFEAADTQYF. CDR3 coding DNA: TGCGCCAGCAGCTTCGAGGCGGCAGATACGCAGTATTTT.

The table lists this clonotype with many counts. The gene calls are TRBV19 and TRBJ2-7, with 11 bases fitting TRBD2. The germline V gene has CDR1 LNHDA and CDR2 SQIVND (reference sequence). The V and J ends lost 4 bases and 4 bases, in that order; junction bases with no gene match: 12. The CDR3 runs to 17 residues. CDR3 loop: CASSTSLGLAGRYEQYF. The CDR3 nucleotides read TGTGCCAGTAGTACATCTTTAGGACTAGCGGGTCGTTACGAGCAGTACTTC.

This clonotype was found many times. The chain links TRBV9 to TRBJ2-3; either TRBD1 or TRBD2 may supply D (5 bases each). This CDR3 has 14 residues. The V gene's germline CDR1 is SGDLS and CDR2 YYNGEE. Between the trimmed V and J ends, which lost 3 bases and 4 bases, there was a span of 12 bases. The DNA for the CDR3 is TGTGCCAGCAGCGCCCCCGGGACCCCAGATACGCAGTATTTT. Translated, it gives CASSAPGTPDTQYF.

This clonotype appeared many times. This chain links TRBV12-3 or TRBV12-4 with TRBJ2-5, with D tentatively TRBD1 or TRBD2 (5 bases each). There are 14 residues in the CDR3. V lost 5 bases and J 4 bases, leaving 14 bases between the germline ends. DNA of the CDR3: TGTGCCAGCAGTCCCCTTCCAGGGAGAGAGACCCAGTACTTC. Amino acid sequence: CASSPLPGRETQYF.

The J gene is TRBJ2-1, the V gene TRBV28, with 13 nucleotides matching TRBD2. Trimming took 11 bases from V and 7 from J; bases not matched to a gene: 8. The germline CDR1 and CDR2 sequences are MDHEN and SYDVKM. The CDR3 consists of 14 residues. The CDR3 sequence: CAGQTSGRGNEQFF. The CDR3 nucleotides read TGTGCCGGGCAAACTAGCGGGAGGGGAAATGAGCAGTTCTTC.

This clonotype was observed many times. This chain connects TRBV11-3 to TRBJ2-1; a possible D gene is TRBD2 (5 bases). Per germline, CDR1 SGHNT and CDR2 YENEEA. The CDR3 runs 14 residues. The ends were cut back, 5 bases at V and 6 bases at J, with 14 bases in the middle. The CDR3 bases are TGTGCCAGCAGCCCCTTCAGAGGGAGCAATGAGCAGTTCTTC. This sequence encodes CASSPFRGSNEQFF. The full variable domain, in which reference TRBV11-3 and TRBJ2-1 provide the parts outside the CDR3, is EAGVVQSPRYKIIEKKQPVAFWCNPISGHNTLYWYLQNLGQGPELLIRYENEEAVDDSQLPKDRFSAERLKGVDSTLKIQPAELGDSAVYLCASSPFRGSNEQFFGPGTRLTVL.

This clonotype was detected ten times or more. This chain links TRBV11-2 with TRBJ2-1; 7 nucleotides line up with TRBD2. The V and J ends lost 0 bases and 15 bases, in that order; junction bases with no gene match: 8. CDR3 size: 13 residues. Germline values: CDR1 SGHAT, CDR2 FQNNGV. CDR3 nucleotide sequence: TGTGCCAGCAGCTTAGATCGGCGGGAGAGCCGGTTCTTC. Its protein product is CASSLDRRESRFF.

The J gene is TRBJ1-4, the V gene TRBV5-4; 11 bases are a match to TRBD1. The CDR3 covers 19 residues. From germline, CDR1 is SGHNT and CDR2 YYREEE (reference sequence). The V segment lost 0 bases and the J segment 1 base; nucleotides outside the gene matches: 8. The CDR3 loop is CASSLALGTGGLTNEKLFF. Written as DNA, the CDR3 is TGTGCCAGCAGCTTGGCCCTAGGGACAGGGGGATTAACTAATGAAAAACTGTTTTTT.

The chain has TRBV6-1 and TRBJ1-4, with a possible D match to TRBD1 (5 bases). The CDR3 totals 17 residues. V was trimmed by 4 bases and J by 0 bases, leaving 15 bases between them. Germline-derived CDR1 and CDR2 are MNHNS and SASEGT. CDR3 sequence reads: CASSGGLGVATNEKLFF. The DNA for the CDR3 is TGTGCCAGCAGTGGGGGTCTGGGGGTTGCAACTAATGAAAAACTGTTTTTT.

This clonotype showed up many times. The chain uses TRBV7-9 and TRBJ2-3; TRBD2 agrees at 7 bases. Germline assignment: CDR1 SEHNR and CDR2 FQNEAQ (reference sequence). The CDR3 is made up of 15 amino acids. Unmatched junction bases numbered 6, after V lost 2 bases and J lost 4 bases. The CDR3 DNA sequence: TGTGCCAGCAGCTTACGGGCGGGAGAGGCAGATACGCAGTATTTT. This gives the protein CASSLRAGEADTQYF.

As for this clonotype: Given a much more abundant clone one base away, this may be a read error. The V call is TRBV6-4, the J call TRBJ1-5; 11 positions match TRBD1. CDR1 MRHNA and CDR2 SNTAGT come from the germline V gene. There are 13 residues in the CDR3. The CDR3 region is CASRKDRGQPQRF. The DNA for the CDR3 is TGTGCCAGCAGGAAGGACAGGGGGCAGCCCCAGCGTTTT.

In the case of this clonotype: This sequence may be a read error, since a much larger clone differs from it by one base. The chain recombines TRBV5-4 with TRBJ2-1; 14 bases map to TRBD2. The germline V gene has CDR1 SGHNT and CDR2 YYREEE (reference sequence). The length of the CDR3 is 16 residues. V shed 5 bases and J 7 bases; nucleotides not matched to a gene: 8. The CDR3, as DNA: TGTGCCAGCAGTCCTAGGACTAGCGGGGGGATAAATGAGCAGTTCTTC. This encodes CASSPRTSGGINEQFF.

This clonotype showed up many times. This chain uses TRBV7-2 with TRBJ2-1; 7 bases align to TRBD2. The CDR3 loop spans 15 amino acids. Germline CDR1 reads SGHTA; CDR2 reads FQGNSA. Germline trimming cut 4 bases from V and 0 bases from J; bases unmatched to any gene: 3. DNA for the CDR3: TGTGCCAGCAGCTGGGGACTATCCTCCTACAATGAGCAGTTCTTC. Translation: CASSWGLSSYNEQFF.

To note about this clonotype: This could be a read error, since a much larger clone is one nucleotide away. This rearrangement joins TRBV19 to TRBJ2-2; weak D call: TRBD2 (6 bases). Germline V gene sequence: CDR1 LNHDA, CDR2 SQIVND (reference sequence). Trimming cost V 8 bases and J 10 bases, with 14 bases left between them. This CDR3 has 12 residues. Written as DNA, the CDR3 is TGTGCCAGTGGGACTTGGGCCGCGGAGCTGTTTTTT. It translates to CASGTWAAELFF.

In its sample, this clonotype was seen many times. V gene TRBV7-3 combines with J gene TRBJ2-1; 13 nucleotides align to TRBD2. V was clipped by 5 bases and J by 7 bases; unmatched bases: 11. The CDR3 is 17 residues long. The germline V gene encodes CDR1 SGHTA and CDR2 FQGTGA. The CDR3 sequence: CASSPDRTSGSYNEQFF. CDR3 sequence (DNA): TGTGCCAGCAGCCCTGATCGGACTAGCGGGAGTTATAATGAGCAGTTCTTC.

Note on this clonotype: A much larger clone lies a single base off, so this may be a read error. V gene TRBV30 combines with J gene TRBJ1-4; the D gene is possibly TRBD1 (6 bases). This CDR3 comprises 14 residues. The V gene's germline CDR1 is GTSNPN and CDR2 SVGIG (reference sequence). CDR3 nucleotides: TGTGCCTGGGGTGTAGTGGGAGGGGGTGAAAAACTGTTTTTT. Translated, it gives CAWGVVGGGEKLFF.

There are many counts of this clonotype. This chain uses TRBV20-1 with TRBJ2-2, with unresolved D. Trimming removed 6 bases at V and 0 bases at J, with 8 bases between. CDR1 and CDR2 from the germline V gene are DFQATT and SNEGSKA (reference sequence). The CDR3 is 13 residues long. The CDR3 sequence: CSAGGPNTGELFF. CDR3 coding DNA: TGCAGTGCGGGTGGCCCGAACACCGGGGAGCTGTTTTTT.

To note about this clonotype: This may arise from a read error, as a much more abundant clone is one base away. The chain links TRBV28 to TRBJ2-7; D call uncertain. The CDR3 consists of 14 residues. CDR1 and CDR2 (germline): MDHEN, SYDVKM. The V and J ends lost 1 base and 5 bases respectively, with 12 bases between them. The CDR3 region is CASSLLGEINEQYF. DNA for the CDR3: TGTGCCAGCAGTTTATTGGGCGAAATCAACGAGCAGTACTTC.

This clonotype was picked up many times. The CDR3, as DNA: TGTGCCAGTAGTATTACTAGCGGGAGCACAGATACGCAGTATTTT. Encoded protein: CASSITSGSTDTQYF. The rearrangement uses TRBV19 and TRBJ2-3; 9 bases are a match to TRBD2. The V segment lost 3 bases and the J segment 0 bases; nucleotides outside the gene matches: 1. CDR3 length equals 15 residues. From germline, CDR1 is LNHDA and CDR2 SQIVND (reference sequence).